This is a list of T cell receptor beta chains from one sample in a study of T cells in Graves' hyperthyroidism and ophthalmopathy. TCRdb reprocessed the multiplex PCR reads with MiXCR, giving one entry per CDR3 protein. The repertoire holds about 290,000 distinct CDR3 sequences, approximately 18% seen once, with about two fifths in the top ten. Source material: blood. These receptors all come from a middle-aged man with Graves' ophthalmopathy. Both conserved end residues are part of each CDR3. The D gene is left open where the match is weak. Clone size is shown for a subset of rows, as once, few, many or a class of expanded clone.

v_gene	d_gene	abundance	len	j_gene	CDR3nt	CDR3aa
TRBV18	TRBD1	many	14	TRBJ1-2	TGTGCCAGCTCACCCCGGACAGGGGGGTATGGCTACACCTTC	CASSPRTGGYGYTF
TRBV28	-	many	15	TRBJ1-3	TGTGCCAGCAGGCCCGGCAGGGCGGGTGGAAACACCATATATTTT	CASRPGRAGGNTIYF
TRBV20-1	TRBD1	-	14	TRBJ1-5	TGCAGTGCCCCTTACAGGGGACGAGATCAGCCCCAGCATTTT	CSAPYRGRDQPQHF
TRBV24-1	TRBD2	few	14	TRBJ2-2	TGTGCCACCAGGGCCGGGAGGAGTACCGGGGAGCTGTTTTTT	CATRAGRSTGELFF
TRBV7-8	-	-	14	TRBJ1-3	TGTGCCAGCAGCTTAAGGGGAGTTGGAAACACCATATATTTT	CASSLRGVGNTIYF
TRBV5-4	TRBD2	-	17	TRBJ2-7	TGTGCCAGCAGTTCCGAGCGGGAGGTCTCTCAGGGCTACGAGCAGTACTTC	CASSSEREVSQGYEQYF
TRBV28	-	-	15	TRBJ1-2	TGTGCCAGCACCGCCCCGGCAGATGCTAACTATGGCTACACCTTC	CASTAPADANYGYTF
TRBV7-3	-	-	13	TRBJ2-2	TGTGCCAGCAGCTTAATTGAGGGCGGGGAGCTGTTTTTT	CASSLIEGGELFF
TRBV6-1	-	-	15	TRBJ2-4	TGTGCCAGCAGTGAAGTCACGGACTATCTAAACATTCAGTACTTC	CASSEVTDYLNIQYF
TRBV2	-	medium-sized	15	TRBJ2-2	TGTGCCAGCAGGGTCTCGGACATCAACACCGGGGAGCTGTTTTTT	CASRVSDINTGELFF
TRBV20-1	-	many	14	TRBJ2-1	TGCAGTGCTTGCCGTAGCGGCCGCGCCGATGAGCAGTTCTTC	CSACRSGRADEQFF
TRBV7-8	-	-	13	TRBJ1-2	TGTGCCAGCAGCTTAGCCCTAGGAGATGGCTACACCTTC	CASSLALGDGYTF
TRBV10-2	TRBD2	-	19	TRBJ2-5	TGCGCCAGCAGTGAGTCCGGACTAGCGGGAGCCAGTGGCAAGGAGACCCAGTACTTC	CASSESGLAGASGKETQYF
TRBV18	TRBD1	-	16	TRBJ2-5	TGTGCCAGCTCACCCTTACAGGGGATACCCCAAGAGACCCAGTACTTC	CASSPLQGIPQETQYF
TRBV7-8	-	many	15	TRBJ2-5	TGTGCCAGCAGCTTAGCGTTCGGGCCGCAAGAGACCCAGTACTTC	CASSLAFGPQETQYF
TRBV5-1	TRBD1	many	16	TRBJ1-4	TGCGCCAGCAGCCCTACCTGGGACAGGGTAGGGGAAAAACTGTTTTTT	CASSPTWDRVGEKLFF
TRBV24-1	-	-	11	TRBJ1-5	TGTGCCACCAAAAGCAATCAGCCCCAGCATTTT	CATKSNQPQHF
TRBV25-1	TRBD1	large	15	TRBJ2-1	TGTGCCAGCAGTCTCTCCGAACAGGGGACCGGTGAGCAGTTCTTC	CASSLSEQGTGEQFF
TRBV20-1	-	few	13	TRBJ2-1	TGCAGTGCTAGTTTACAAAACTACAATGAGCAGTTCTTC	CSASLQNYNEQFF
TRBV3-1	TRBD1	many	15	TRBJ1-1	TGTGCCAGCAGCCAAGAAGCAGGGGGCAACACTGAAGCTTTCTTT	CASSQEAGGNTEAFF
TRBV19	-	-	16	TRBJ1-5	TGTGCCAGTAGTATTGGCGGCAGGGGAGGAAATCAGCCCCAGCATTTT	CASSIGGRGGNQPQHF
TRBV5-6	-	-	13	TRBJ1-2	TGTGCCAGCAGCCGGGGGGACAACTATGGCTACACCTTC	CASSRGDNYGYTF
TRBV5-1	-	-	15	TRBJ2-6	TGCGCCAGCAGACTCCAGGTCTCTGGGGCCAACGTCCTGACTTTC	CASRLQVSGANVLTF
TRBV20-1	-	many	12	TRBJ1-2	TGCAGTTGTGTGGGGTTCAACTATGGCTACACCTTC	CSCVGFNYGYTF
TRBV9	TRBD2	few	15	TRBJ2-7	TGTGCCAGCAGCCCCCCATCTAGCGGGACTGGGGAGCAGTACTTC	CASSPPSSGTGEQYF
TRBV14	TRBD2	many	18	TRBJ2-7	TGTGCCAGCAGCCCATCCCCTTGGACTAGCGGGAACTCCTACGAGCAGTACTTC	CASSPSPWTSGNSYEQYF
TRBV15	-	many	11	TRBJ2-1	TGTGCCACCAGCAGAGATACAGAGCAGTTCTTC	CATSRDTEQFF
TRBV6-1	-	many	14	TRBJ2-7	TGTGCCAGCAGTGAAGCTTCACGGCTTGAGGAGCAGTACTTC	CASSEASRLEEQYF
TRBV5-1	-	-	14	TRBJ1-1	TGCGCCAGCAGCTTGGTAGCTGGGGACACTGAAGCTTTCTTT	CASSLVAGDTEAFF
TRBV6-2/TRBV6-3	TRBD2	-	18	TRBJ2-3	TGTGCCAGCAGTTACTCGTTGTTAGCGGGCACTAGCACAGATACGCAGTATTTT	CASSYSLLAGTSTDTQYF
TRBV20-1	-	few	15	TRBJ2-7	TGCAGTGCTAACCTCCCCGGGACTTTATCGTACGAGCAGTACTTC	CSANLPGTLSYEQYF
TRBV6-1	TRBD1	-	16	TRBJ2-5	TGTGCCAGCAGCTCTGGCGGGACAGGGAATCAAGAGACCCAGTACTTC	CASSSGGTGNQETQYF
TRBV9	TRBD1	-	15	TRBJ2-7	TGTGCCAGCAGCGAGGGGACAGGGGCCCCCTACGAGCAGTACTTC	CASSEGTGAPYEQYF
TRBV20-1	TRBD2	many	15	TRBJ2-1	TGCAGTGCCCAGAGCGGGATGGCGGGGCCCGGTGAGCAGTTCTTC	CSAQSGMAGPGEQFF
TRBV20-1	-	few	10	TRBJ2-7	TGCAGTGCTAGCGCGGGCGAGCAGTACTTC	CSASAGEQYF
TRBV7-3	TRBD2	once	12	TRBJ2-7	TGTGCCAGCAGCCACCCGGGGGGCGAGCAGTACTTC	CASSHPGGEQYF
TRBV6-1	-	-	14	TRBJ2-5	TGTGCCAGCAGGTCGAAGGCCAGAGAGGAGACCCAGTACTTC	CASRSKAREETQYF
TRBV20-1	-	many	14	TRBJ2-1	TGCAGTGCTCTGACCTTCAGCTCCTACAATGAGCAGTTCTTC	CSALTFSSYNEQFF
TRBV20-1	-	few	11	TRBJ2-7	TGCAGTGGCGTAATACGAGCGGAGCAGTACTTC	CSGVIRAEQYF
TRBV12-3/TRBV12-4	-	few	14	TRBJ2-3	TGTGCCAGCACCCCTGGCTATAGCACAGATACGCAGTATTTT	CASTPGYSTDTQYF
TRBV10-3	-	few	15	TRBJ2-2	TGTGCCATCAGTGTAAGTGCGGAGAACACCGGGGAGCTGTTTTTT	CAISVSAENTGELFF
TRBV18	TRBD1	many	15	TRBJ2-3	TGTGCCAGCTCAAAGCGACAGGGGGGCACAGATACGCAGTATTTT	CASSKRQGGTDTQYF
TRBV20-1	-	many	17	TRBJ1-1	TGCAGTGCTAGAGACAGCGCGCCAGGGGCGGGAAACACTGAAGCTTTCTTT	CSARDSAPGAGNTEAFF
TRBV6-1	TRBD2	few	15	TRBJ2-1	TGTGCCAGCAGGTTAACTAGCGGGAGGGCCTCTGAGCAGTTCTTC	CASRLTSGRASEQFF
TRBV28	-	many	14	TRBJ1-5	TGTGCCAGCAGTTTCCTACCGACAGGACAGCCCCAGCATTTT	CASSFLPTGQPQHF
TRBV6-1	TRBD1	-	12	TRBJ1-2	TGTGCCAGCAGACAGGGGAGCTATGGCTACACCTTC	CASRQGSYGYTF